One sample yielded the 27 T cell receptor beta chains listed below, sequenced in a study of T cell responses to AZD1222 COVID-19 vaccine. Sequenced by immunoSEQ multiplex PCR; TCRdb stores in-frame clones only, minus some. The data hold around 95,000 clones, with roughly nine tenths observed a single time. This specimen consisted of peripheral blood, obtained on day 0 of AZD1222 vaccination. The receptors come from an adult in good health.

This clone appeared a few times. The rearrangement uses TRBV7-9 and TRBJ1-2; D gene unclear. Germline values: CDR1 SEHNR, CDR2 FQNEAQ (reference sequence). CDR3 length: 12 amino acids. V was shortened by 5 bases and J by 5 bases, with 9 bases between the two germline ends. The CDR3 DNA reads TGTGCCAGCAGCCCGACCCGGTATGGCTACACCTTC. Translating gives CASSPTRYGYTF.

The V and J genes are TRBV12-5 and TRBJ2-3; no definite D call. Per the germline V gene, CDR1 is LGHNT and CDR2 is FRNRAP. The V end was cut by 6 bases, the J end by 2 bases, with 12 bases between. CDR3 size: 14 residues. The CDR3 coding sequence is TGTGCTAGTGGCCCCGTCACCCACACAGATACGCAGTATTTT. This translates into CASGPVTHTDTQYF.

This chain links TRBV3-1 (or the pseudogene TRBV3-2) with TRBJ1-5; D ambiguous. The germline CDR1 and CDR2 sequences are LGHDT and YNNKEL (reference sequence). V lost 3 bases and J lost 4, with 7 bases in between. This CDR3 comprises 13 residues. CDR3: CASSHSGNQPQHF. In DNA, the CDR3 is TGTGCCAGCAGCCATTCGGGTAATCAGCCCCAGCATTTT.

J is TRBJ1-5 and V is TRBV27; D not resolved. V lost 2 bases to trimming and J lost 0 bases, with 8 bases between them. Germline CDR1 is MNHEY and CDR2 is SMNVEV (reference sequence). The CDR3 is made up of 15 amino acids. The CDR3 loop reads CASSLKPYSNQPQHF. CDR3 sequence (DNA): TGTGCCAGCAGTTTAAAGCCCTATAGCAATCAGCCCCAGCATTTT.

The CDR3 region is CASSISKGQPFSGNTIYF. In DNA form, the CDR3 reads TGTGCCAGTAGTATAAGTAAGGGACAGCCTTTCTCTGGAAACACCATATATTTT. The chain is built from TRBV19 and TRBJ1-3; 7 positions match TRBD1. CDR1 and CDR2 from the germline V gene are LNHDA and SQIVND (reference sequence). The CDR3 consists of 18 residues. The J segment lost 0 bases and the V segment lost 2 bases, leaving 10 bases of the junction unmatched.

The V and J genes are TRBV28 and TRBJ1-1; no definite D call. V was pared by 3 bases and J by 0 bases, with 11 bases between. This CDR3 comprises 15 residues. The V gene's germline CDR1 is MDHEN and CDR2 SYDVKM. CDR3 sequence (DNA): TGTGCCAGCAGTTTTAATGGTTTGATGAACACTGAAGCTTTCTTT. Protein product: CASSFNGLMNTEAFF. Full variable domain (remainder filled in from reference TRBV28 and TRBJ1-1): DVKVTQSSRYLVKRTGEKVFLECVQDMDHENMFWYRQDPGLGLRLIYFSYDVKMKEKGDIPEGYSVSREKKERFSLILESASTNQTSMYLCASSFNGLMNTEAFFGQGTRLTVV.

As DNA, the CDR3 is TGTGCCAGCAGCTTCGCGGAGCGGGAGAGGTTGGGTGAGCAGTTCTTC. As protein: CASSFAERERLGEQFF. The chain couples TRBV6-2 or TRBV6-3 to TRBJ2-1; 8 nucleotides match TRBD2. V trimming: 6 bases; J trimming: 9 bases; junction bases outside the gene matches: 16. Germline-derived CDR1 and CDR2 are MNHEY and SVGEGT. The CDR3 spans 16 residues.

This clone was seen more than once but under ten times. The chain is built from TRBV28 and TRBJ1-2, with 8 nucleotides matching TRBD1. V was clipped by 7 bases and J by 7 bases; unmatched bases: 8. Germline assignment: CDR1 MDHEN and CDR2 SYDVKM. The CDR3 is made up of 13 amino acids. The CDR3 DNA follows: TGTGCCAGCACCCAAACAGGGGGAATTGGCTACACCTTC. Its protein is CASTQTGGIGYTF.

Only one count was recorded for this clone. The chain uses TRBV6-6 and TRBJ1-2; D not certain. The germline CDR1 and CDR2 sequences are MNHNY and SVGAGI (reference sequence). The V end was cut by 0 bases, the J end by 4 bases, with 12 bases between. This CDR3 spans 15 amino acids. In DNA form, the CDR3 reads TGTGCCAGCAGTTACTCGAACGGGAGGCTCTATGGCTACACCTTC. Translation: CASSYSNGRLYGYTF.

V gene TRBV25-1 combines with J gene TRBJ2-5, with 9 nucleotides matching TRBD2. CDR3 length: 13 amino acids. The germline V gene has CDR1 MGHDK and CDR2 SYGVNS. The J segment lost 3 bases and the V segment lost 8 bases, leaving 4 bases of the junction unmatched. Here the CDR3 DNA reads TGTGCCAGCTCGCCTAGCGGGAAAGAGACCCAGTACTTC. Translation gives CASSPSGKETQYF.

The rearrangement links TRBV4-3 to TRBJ2-2; D may be TRBD1 (5 bases). The germline V and J ends were trimmed by 0 bases and 3 bases, with 11 bases remaining between them. Germline CDR1 and CDR2: LGHNA and YSLEER. CDR3 size: 16 residues. The CDR3, as DNA: TGCGCCAGCAGCCAAGAGGAAAGGGGCTACACCGGGGAGCTGTTTTTT. Its protein product is CASSQEERGYTGELFF.

The chain carries TRBV7-9 and TRBJ1-5, with 8 bases identical to TRBD1. V shed 5 bases and J 5 bases; nucleotides not matched to a gene: 8. CDR1 and CDR2 from the germline V gene are SEHNR and FQNEAQ (reference sequence). The CDR3 length is 15 residues. The CDR3 region is CASSIGQGLHQPQHF. DNA for the CDR3: TGTGCCAGCAGCATTGGACAGGGTCTGCATCAGCCCCAGCATTTT.

The chain links TRBV3-1 (or the pseudogene TRBV3-2) to TRBJ1-1; unclear D gene. The CDR3 is 14 amino acids. Trimming removed 5 bases from V and 5 bases from J, with 15 bases in between. Germline V gene sequence: CDR1 LGHDT, CDR2 YNNKEL (reference sequence). The CDR3 region is CASSTQLTETEAFF. CDR3 DNA: TGTGCCAGCAGCACACAGCTTACAGAAACTGAAGCTTTCTTT.

The V gene is TRBV7-2, the J gene TRBJ2-1; 11 nucleotides line up with TRBD2. Germline CDR1 is SGHTA and CDR2 is FQGNSA. CDR3 size: 19 residues. J was trimmed by 5 bases and V by 0 bases; bases with no gene match: 12. CDR3 in DNA: TGTGCCAGCAGCTTAGCCCGAAATAGCGGGAGGGCCCCCGACAATGAGCAGTTCTTC. It is translated as CASSLARNSGRAPDNEQFF.

The CDR3 sequence: CASSLSGTDNYGYTF. The CDR3 DNA is TGTGCCAGCAGCTTGTCCGGGACAGATAACTATGGCTACACCTTC. The chain combines TRBV7-2 with TRBJ1-2, with 7 bases that match TRBD1. The CDR3 is 15 residues long. V gave up 3 bases and J gave up 1 base; unmatched junction bases: 5. Germline lookup yields CDR1 SGHTA and CDR2 FQGNSA.

J is TRBJ2-5 and V is TRBV11-1; D gene unclear. Germline V CDR1 and CDR2: SGHAT, FQDESV (reference sequence). The CDR3 length is 14 residues. V lost 0 bases and J lost 5, with 10 bases in between. The CDR3 DNA reads TGTGCCAGCAGCTTAGCTAGGCGCTCCGAGACCCAGTACTTC. Encoded protein: CASSLARRSETQYF.

The rearrangement links TRBV5-1 to TRBJ2-1, with a tentative D call TRBD2 (5 bases). There are 15 residues in the CDR3. The V end lost 1 base, the J end lost 7 bases, and 15 bases lay between the germline ends. Germline V gene sequence: CDR1 SGHRS, CDR2 YFSETQ. CDR3 amino acids: CASSLRTSTGNEQFF. In nucleotides, the CDR3 is TGCGCCAGCAGCTTGAGGACCTCGACGGGGAATGAGCAGTTCTTC.

The rearrangement links TRBV7-2 to TRBJ2-3; D not resolved. V was pared by 4 bases and J by 3 bases, with 8 bases between. Per germline, CDR1 SGHTA and CDR2 FQGNSA. The CDR3 has 13 residues. The CDR3 is CASSSTLTDTQYF. CDR3 nucleotides: TGTGCCAGCAGCTCAACCCTGACAGATACGCAGTATTTT.

The chain is built from TRBV28 and TRBJ2-7; D is unclear. The CDR3 sequence is 13 residues long. Per germline, CDR1 MDHEN and CDR2 SYDVKM. Trimming removed 3 bases at V and 12 bases at J, with 18 bases between. Here the CDR3 reads CASSLGLGYGRYF. The CDR3 DNA reads as TGTGCCAGCAGTTTGGGGTTAGGGTACGGGCGGTACTTC. Combining the CDR3 with reference TRBV28 and TRBJ2-7 gives the whole variable domain DVKVTQSSRYLVKRTGEKVFLECVQDMDHENMFWYRQDPGLGLRLIYFSYDVKMKEKGDIPEGYSVSREKKERFSLILESASTNQTSMYLCASSLGLGYGRYFGPGTRLTVT.

The chain carries TRBV4-3 and TRBJ1-5; D ambiguous. The germline gives CDR1 LGHNA, CDR2 YSLEER. This CDR3 has 14 residues. Trimming pared 0 bases from V and 4 bases from J, leaving 7 bases between. CDR3 sequence: CASSQELWNQPQHF. The CDR3 nucleotides read TGCGCCAGCAGCCAAGAATTGTGGAATCAGCCCCAGCATTTT.

The table lists this clone with a count of one. The rearrangement joins TRBV30 to TRBJ2-7, with 7 bases matching TRBD2. The germline CDR1 and CDR2 sequences are GTSNPN and SVGIG (reference sequence). The CDR3 extends over 13 amino acids. The V segment lost 1 base and the J segment 4 bases; nucleotides outside the gene matches: 4. CDR3 sequence reads: CAWSGSAGYEQYF. The DNA of the CDR3 is TGTGCCTGGAGTGGATCAGCGGGATACGAGCAGTACTTC.

This clone was recorded only once. CDR3 sequence: CSASQGNSGANVLTF. As DNA, the CDR3 is TGCAGTGCTAGTCAGGGTAACTCTGGGGCCAACGTCCTGACTTTC. The chain joins TRBV20-1 to TRBJ2-6, with TRBD1 as a possible D gene (5 bases). This CDR3 is built from 15 residues. Germline V gene data show CDR1 as DFQATT and CDR2 as SNEGSKA (reference sequence). V was pared by 3 bases and J by 0 bases, with 9 bases between.

This rearrangement joins TRBV28 to TRBJ1-5; D is perhaps TRBD1 (6 bases). V dropped 4 bases and J dropped 5 bases, with 15 bases sitting between them. This CDR3 spans 15 amino acids. The germline gives CDR1 MDHEN, CDR2 SYDVKM. The CDR3 region has the DNA TGTGCCAGCAGTTCTCAGGGGCGCTGGGATCAGCCCCAGCATTTT. Translating gives CASSSQGRWDQPQHF.

The CDR3 loop reads CASSREGTQYF. Written as DNA, the CDR3 is TGTGCCAGCAGCCGCGAGGGGACCCAGTACTTC. This chain joins TRBV5-8 and TRBJ2-5; tentative D call: TRBD2 (5 bases). Germline values: CDR1 SGHTS, CDR2 YDEGEE. Between the trimmed V and J ends, which lost 4 bases and 7 bases, there was a span of 8 bases. This CDR3 has 11 amino acids.

This chain joins TRBV19 and TRBJ2-1; D is uncertain. The germline V gene encodes CDR1 LNHDA and CDR2 SQIVND (reference sequence). V lost 1 base, J lost 14 bases, and 15 bases lay in between. CDR3 length: 13 amino acids. The CDR3: CASSIGSSGYKFF. CDR3 bases: TGTGCCAGTAGTATAGGGTCATCAGGCTATAAGTTCTTC.

The CDR3 sequence: CASSSSDRAGGYTF. In DNA form, the CDR3 reads TGTGCCAGCAGCTCCTCGGACAGGGCGGGGGGCTACACCTTC. The genes are TRBV5-6 and TRBJ1-2; 8 bases line up with TRBD1. J was trimmed by 8 bases and V by 3 bases; bases with no gene match: 9. This CDR3 is built from 14 residues. Germline CDR1 and CDR2: SGHDT and YYEEEE.

V usage is TRBV5-5 and J usage is TRBJ1-1; the D gene is possibly TRBD1 (6 bases). From germline, CDR1 is SGHKS and CDR2 YYEKEE (reference sequence). Trimming removed 4 bases from V and 3 bases from J, with 10 bases in between. CDR3 length: 13 residues. The CDR3 sequence is CASSVQGDTEAFF. The CDR3 DNA reads TGTGCCAGCAGCGTACAGGGCGACACTGAAGCTTTCTTT.